These 9 T cell receptor beta chains came from one sample sequenced in a study of PD-L1 blockade in urothelial cancer. Some clones are missing from TCRdb's copy, which holds only in-frame ones; the method was immunoSEQ multiplex PCR. The sample includes approximately 79,000 clones, 75% to 90% of them seen just once. Sequenced here: PBMCs, sampled around atezolizumab (anti-PD-L1) treatment. The receptors originated from a woman in her 70s with urothelial cancer.

The chain joins TRBV6-6 to TRBJ1-2; 11 bases match TRBD1. Trimming cost V 6 bases and J 4 bases; bases outside gene matches: 4. The CDR3 runs to 14 residues. Germline V gene lookup returns CDR1 MNHNY and CDR2 SVGAGI (reference sequence). DNA for the CDR3: TGTGCCAGCAGGGACAGGGGGCGCGTCTATGGCTACACCTTC. The encoded protein is CASRDRGRVYGYTF.

The V call is TRBV6-1, the J call TRBJ1-2, with 7 positions matching TRBD1. The length of the CDR3 is 15 residues. Looked up from germline, CDR1 is MNHNS and CDR2 is SASEGT. J lost 7 bases, V lost 7 bases, and 15 bases had no gene match. The CDR3 coding sequence is TGTGCCAGCACCGAAGGGGGCAGGGAAACGTCTGGCTACACCTTC. It specifies CASTEGGRETSGYTF.

The chain carries TRBV5-1 and TRBJ2-2; the match to TRBD2 covers 9 bases. The CDR3 is made up of 15 amino acids. Looked up from germline, CDR1 is SGHRS and CDR2 is YFSETQ. The J segment lost 7 bases and the V segment lost 4 bases, leaving 8 bases of the junction unmatched. The CDR3 DNA reads as TGCGCCAGCAGCCTCCGCGGGAGGGATGGCGGGGAGCTGTTTTTT. This translates into CASSLRGRDGGELFF. Full variable domain (outside the CDR3, taken from reference TRBV5-1 and TRBJ2-2): KAGVTQTPRYLIKTRGQQVTLSCSPISGHRSVSWYQQTPGQGLQFLFEYFSETQRNKGNFPGRFSGRQFSNSRSEMNVSTLELGDSALYLCASSLRGRDGGELFFGEGSRLTVL.

CDR3 in amino acids: CASSPYYATGEGEKLFF. The CDR3 nucleotides are TGCGCCAGCAGCCCATATTATGCGACAGGGGAGGGTGAAAAACTGTTTTTT. The chain employs TRBV5-1 and TRBJ1-4, with 8 nucleotides matching TRBD1. This CDR3 is 17 amino acids long. V lost 4 bases to trimming and J lost 7 bases; unmatched junction nucleotides: 15. Germline assignment: CDR1 SGHRS and CDR2 YFSETQ. The whole variable domain, filled in from reference TRBV5-1 and TRBJ1-4, reads KAGVTQTPRYLIKTRGQQVTLSCSPISGHRSVSWYQQTPGQGLQFLFEYFSETQRNKGNFPGRFSGRQFSNSRSEMNVSTLELGDSALYLCASSPYYATGEGEKLFFGSGTQLSVL.

V and J are TRBV5-1 and TRBJ2-5; 11 positions agree with TRBD2. The CDR3 covers 16 residues. The germline V gene has CDR1 SGHRS and CDR2 YFSETQ. V shed 4 bases and J 1 base; nucleotides not matched to a gene: 6. CDR3 region: CASSRPTSGTQETQYF. CDR3 DNA sequence: TGCGCCAGCAGCAGGCCGACTAGCGGGACCCAAGAGACCCAGTACTTC.

In nucleotides, the CDR3 is TGTGCCAGCACGACGGCGGGGGGGGGTGGCTACACCTTC. It is translated as CASTTAGGGGYTF. This chain joins TRBV27 and TRBJ1-2; possible D gene TRBD1, 5 bases. The CDR3 has 13 amino acids. Trimming left V 7 bases short and J 7 bases short, with 16 bases between. CDR1 is MNHEY, CDR2 SMNVEV, per germline (reference sequence).

This clone was detected once. This chain uses TRBV27 with TRBJ2-1; TRBD2 aligns across 9 bases. Germline CDR1 reads MNHEY; CDR2 reads SMNVEV (reference sequence). V lost 6 bases to trimming and J lost 2 bases; unmatched junction nucleotides: 2. The CDR3 covers 14 residues. The CDR3 nucleotides are TGTGCCAGCAGGACTAGCGGAGCCTACAATGAGCAGTTCTTC. Protein product: CASRTSGAYNEQFF.

The V and J genes are TRBV5-6 and TRBJ2-7; TRBD2 is a possible D gene (6 bases). The CDR3 spans 14 residues. Germline V gene lookup returns CDR1 SGHDT and CDR2 YYEEEE. Between the trimmed V and J ends, which lost 3 bases and 2 bases, there was a span of 12 bases. The CDR3: CASSSSARTYEQYF. In DNA form, the CDR3 reads TGTGCCAGCAGCTCTAGCGCGAGGACCTACGAGCAGTACTTC.

This clone was detected only once. The chain uses TRBV13 and TRBJ2-7; 8 nucleotides match TRBD1. This CDR3 contains 15 residues. Germline lookup yields CDR1 PRHDT and CDR2 FYEKMQ (reference sequence). Germline trimming cut 0 bases from V and 0 bases from J; bases unmatched to any gene: 1. The CDR3 sequence: CASSLGQGGSYEQYF. The DNA for the CDR3 is TGTGCCAGCAGCTTAGGACAGGGGGGCTCCTACGAGCAGTACTTC.